Shown below are 28 T cell receptor beta chains from a single sample sequenced in a study of CD8+ T cells in alopecia areata. RNA, once extracted, was reverse transcribed into cDNA for use as the sequencing template. Profiled with immunoSEQ multiplex PCR; TCRdb holds only in-frame clones, not every one. The sample includes roughly 140,000 clones, around 50% of them seen just once. The sample here was CD8+ T cells sorted from blood, taken at week 0. The origin of the receptors is a human donor with alopecia areata.

The genes are TRBV29-1 and TRBJ2-3, with D perhaps matching TRBD1 (6 bases). The CDR3 runs to 11 residues. CDR1 is SQVTM and CDR2 is ANQGSEA in the germline V gene. Between the trimmed V and J ends, which lost 7 bases and 3 bases, there was a span of 8 bases. The CDR3: CSGTVTDTQYF. Written as DNA, the CDR3 is TGCAGCGGGACAGTAACAGATACGCAGTATTTT.

This clone was counted between two and nine times. The chain combines TRBV2 with TRBJ1-1, with D possibly being TRBD1 (5 bases). V was trimmed by 2 bases and J by 8 bases, leaving 9 bases between them. Germline V gene data show CDR1 as SNHLY and CDR2 as FYNNEI. The CDR3 contains 12 residues. CDR3 sequence (DNA): TGTGCCAGCAGTGAATATGGGGGGGAAGCTTTCTTT. Its translation is CASSEYGGEAFF. Full variable domain (outside the CDR3, taken from reference TRBV2 and TRBJ1-1): EPEVTQTPSHQVTQMGQEVILRCVPISNHLYFYWYRQILGQKVEFLVSFYNNEISEKSEIFDDQFSVERPDGSNFTLKIRSTKLEDSAMYFCASSEYGGEAFFGQGTRLTVV.

The chain combines TRBV6-5 with TRBJ2-7, with a tentative D call TRBD1 (7 bases). Trimming removed 6 bases at V and 2 bases at J, with 11 bases between. In germline, CDR1 is MNHEY, CDR2 SVGAGI. The CDR3 consists of 13 residues. CDR3 sequence: CASRPGGTYEQYF. The CDR3 region has the DNA TGTGCCAGCAGGCCAGGGGGGACCTACGAGCAGTACTTC.

The V call is TRBV9, the J call TRBJ2-1, with 9 positions matching TRBD2. CDR3 length equals 19 residues. CDR1 and CDR2 from the germline V gene are SGDLS and YYNGEE. V lost 0 bases to trimming and J lost 7 bases; unmatched junction nucleotides: 17. The CDR3 sequence: CASSVEDGLVAGAGNEQFF. CDR3 in DNA: TGTGCCAGCAGCGTAGAAGATGGTTTGGTAGCGGGAGCCGGGAATGAGCAGTTCTTC.

The chain combines TRBV29-1 with TRBJ2-6, with unresolved D. The CDR3 loop spans 15 amino acids. V was clipped by 4 bases and J by 3 bases, with 13 bases between them. Germline values: CDR1 SQVTM, CDR2 ANQGSEA. The chain's CDR3 is CSVVHPRNGANVLTF. In DNA form, the CDR3 reads TGCAGCGTTGTACACCCAAGGAATGGGGCCAACGTCCTGACTTTC.

This clone was detected a few times. The chain links TRBV7-9 to TRBJ2-7; tentative D call: TRBD1 (5 bases). From germline, CDR1 is SEHNR and CDR2 FQNEAQ (reference sequence). Trimming shortened V by 2 bases and J by 6 bases, and 11 bases separated the two germline ends. The CDR3 is made up of 13 amino acids. This chain's CDR3 is CASSLYSGPEQYF. The CDR3 DNA reads as TGTGCCAGCAGCTTATACTCAGGGCCCGAGCAGTACTTC. Full variable domain (outside the CDR3, taken from reference TRBV7-9 and TRBJ2-7): DTGVSQNPRHKITKRGQNVTFRCDPISEHNRLYWYRQTLGQGPEFLTYFQNEAQLEKSRLLSDRFSAERPKGSFSTLEIQRTEQGDSAMYLCASSLYSGPEQYFGPGTRLTVT.

The sample holds one count of this clone. The V gene is TRBV29-1, the J gene TRBJ1-1; no clear D. The germline V and J ends were trimmed by 3 bases and 1 base, with 9 bases remaining between them. From germline, CDR1 is SQVTM and CDR2 ANQGSEA. This CDR3 region has 13 residues. The CDR3 nucleotides are TGCAGCGTTGAGGTTCGCCAGAACACTGAAGCTTTCTTT. This translates into CSVEVRQNTEAFF.

This clone was seen just once. The chain is built from TRBV7-9 and TRBJ1-5; D ambiguous. This CDR3 contains 15 residues. Trimming pared 9 bases from V and 3 bases from J, leaving 18 bases between. Per the germline V gene, CDR1 is SEHNR and CDR2 is FQNEAQ (reference sequence). The chain's CDR3 is CASCGPVSPNQPQHF. The CDR3 DNA sequence: TGTGCCAGTTGCGGACCGGTGAGCCCCAATCAGCCCCAGCATTTT.

This clone was counted only a few times. The J gene is TRBJ2-7, the V gene TRBV29-1; D may correspond to TRBD1 or TRBD2 (6 bases each). The CDR3 is 13 residues long. The germline V and J ends were trimmed by 6 bases and 6 bases, with 18 bases remaining between them. The germline V gene encodes CDR1 SQVTM and CDR2 ANQGSEA. CDR3 loop: CSVLLEGGSEQYF. Here the CDR3 DNA reads TGCAGCGTCTTGTTAGAGGGGGGAAGCGAGCAGTACTTC.

The genes are TRBV29-1 and TRBJ1-1, with 8 bases that match TRBD1. Germline loops: CDR1 SQVTM, CDR2 ANQGSEA. The CDR3 has 14 amino acids. V lost 1 base, J lost 5 bases, and 6 bases stayed unmatched. The CDR3: CSVEALGQGTEAFF. The DNA of the CDR3 is TGCAGCGTTGAAGCCCTAGGACAGGGAACTGAAGCTTTCTTT.

This chain links TRBV4-1 with TRBJ2-7, with D unclear. The CDR3 extends over 15 amino acids. Trimming took 1 base from V and 2 from J, leaving 12 bases between them. CDR1 MGHRA and CDR2 YSYEKL come from the germline V gene. CDR3 in DNA: TGCGCCAGCAGCCAAGTTCCCGGTACCCCCTACGAGCAGTACTTC. Translation gives CASSQVPGTPYEQYF.

V and J are TRBV27 and TRBJ1-1; tentative D call: TRBD1 (5 bases). V lost 2 bases to trimming and J lost 5 bases, with 12 bases between them. Germline loops: CDR1 MNHEY, CDR2 SMNVEV (reference sequence). This CDR3 contains 14 residues. The CDR3 spells CASSLQGGLTEAFF. The CDR3 nucleotides are TGTGCCAGCAGTTTACAGGGCGGTTTAACTGAAGCTTTCTTT.

J is TRBJ2-1 and V is TRBV6-6, with D unclear. CDR1 MNHNY and CDR2 SVGAGI come from the germline V gene (reference sequence). This CDR3 has 12 residues. Trimming removed 5 bases from V and 9 bases from J, with 11 bases in between. CDR3 in amino acids: CASSTLVGEQFF. The CDR3 nucleotides read TGTGCCAGCAGTACATTAGTCGGTGAGCAGTTCTTC.

This clone was found a few times. This chain connects TRBV25-1 to TRBJ1-1, with D maybe TRBD1 (6 bases). This CDR3 comprises 14 residues. Trimming removed 5 bases from V and 7 bases from J, with 17 bases in between. The germline V gene has CDR1 MGHDK and CDR2 SYGVNS. DNA of the CDR3: TGTGCCAGCAGTTTAGGGGACACTCTGCATGAAGCTTTCTTT. Amino acids: CASSLGDTLHEAFF.

This clone was seen only a few times. The chain uses TRBV11-2 and TRBJ1-2; D gene ambiguous. This CDR3 contains 13 residues. In germline, CDR1 is SGHAT, CDR2 FQNNGV. Deletions cut 3 bases from V and 2 bases from J, with 7 bases between. CDR3 bases: TGTGCCAGCAGCTTGAGGAGAAACTATGGCTACACCTTC. Translating it yields CASSLRRNYGYTF.

A remark on this clone: A far larger clone is just one base off, so this is likely a read error. This sample includes further DNA sequences coding for the same CDR3. The genes are TRBV7-8 and TRBJ1-2; D uncertain. The CDR3 has 16 amino acids. The germline V gene has CDR1 SGHVS and CDR2 FQNEAQ. Trimming left V 5 bases short and J 3 bases short, with 19 bases between. CDR3 coding DNA: TGTGCCAGCAGCCAAGTTTCGCTAGCCACAGACTATGGCTACACCTTC. Translating it yields CASSQVSLATDYGYTF.

The CDR3 DNA is TGTGCCAGCAGCCCAGGGCAAACCAATCCCTACGAGCAGTACTTC. Its protein is CASSPGQTNPYEQYF. The chain is built from TRBV7-3 and TRBJ2-7, with a tentative D call TRBD1 (5 bases). Trimming pared 5 bases from V and 2 bases from J, leaving 16 bases between. The CDR3 runs 15 residues. Germline CDR1 reads SGHTA; CDR2 reads FQGTGA.

This clone has just a few counts. This CDR3 reads CASSQEAVDTQYF. The CDR3, as DNA: TGCGCCAGCAGCCAAGAGGCTGTGGATACGCAGTATTTT. The rearrangement uses TRBV4-1 and TRBJ2-3; D remains unclear. The V gene lost 0 bases and the J gene lost 6 bases, with 7 bases spanning the gap. The CDR3 spans 13 residues. The germline V gene has CDR1 MGHRA and CDR2 YSYEKL.

The V gene is TRBV6-5, the J gene TRBJ2-2; unclear D gene. The CDR3 extends over 13 amino acids. The germline V gene encodes CDR1 MNHEY and CDR2 SVGAGI. V lost 2 bases and J lost 11, with 12 bases in between. CDR3 sequence (DNA): TGTGCCAGCAGTTACCGTGCTCTCGGAGAGCTGTTTTTT. Translating gives CASSYRALGELFF.

The chain has TRBV30 and TRBJ1-1, with D possibly matching TRBD1 (5 bases). V was cut by 6 bases and J by 8 bases, with 10 bases left in between. Germline CDR1 and CDR2: GTSNPN and SVGIG (reference sequence). There are 10 residues in the CDR3. Here the CDR3 reads CACRDGEAFF. For the CDR3, the DNA is TGTGCCTGCCGGGACGGGGAAGCTTTCTTT.

This clone was seen a few times. The V and J genes are TRBV19 and TRBJ2-3, with a weak D call TRBD2 (6 bases). From germline, CDR1 is LNHDA and CDR2 SQIVND (reference sequence). This CDR3 is built from 16 residues. Trimming stripped 4 bases from V and 0 bases from J, with 14 bases between. In DNA form, the CDR3 reads TGTGCCAGTAGTAATTCGGGGGATGCTAGCACAGATACGCAGTATTTT. This codes for CASSNSGDASTDTQYF.

This rearrangement joins TRBV4-1 to TRBJ1-2, with a weak D call TRBD1 (6 bases). Trimming shortened V by 4 bases and J by 7 bases, and 13 bases separated the two germline ends. CDR1 and CDR2 from the germline V gene are MGHRA and YSYEKL. The CDR3 is 13 amino acids. The CDR3: CASSPSGAGGYTF. CDR3 coding DNA: TGCGCCAGCAGCCCCTCGGGGGCTGGTGGCTACACCTTC.

This clone was seen more than once but under ten times. The chain links TRBV23-1 to TRBJ2-6; D gene ambiguous. TRBV23-1 is reported as an ORF; its role is uncertain. CDR3 length equals 15 residues. Deletions cut 4 bases from V and 4 bases from J, with 11 bases between. The CDR3 sequence is CASSPSPRGANVLTF. The DNA of the CDR3 is TGCGCCAGCAGTCCATCACCCCGCGGGGCCAACGTCCTGACTTTC.

The V call is TRBV29-1, the J call TRBJ2-7; D perhaps matches TRBD2 (5 bases). V dropped 5 bases and J dropped 2 bases, with 13 bases sitting between them. Germline V lookup: CDR1 SQVTM, CDR2 ANQGSEA. The CDR3 has 13 residues. For the CDR3, the DNA is TGCAGCGTTTTCGTCGGGGATGCCTACGAGCAGTACTTC. It encodes CSVFVGDAYEQYF.

This chain uses TRBV29-1 with TRBJ2-7; D may be TRBD1 or TRBD2 (5 bases each). The ends were cut back, 2 bases at V and 2 bases at J, with 13 bases in the middle. Germline V gives CDR1 SQVTM, CDR2 ANQGSEA. This CDR3 contains 14 residues. CDR3 region: CSVELETAAYEQYF. In DNA, the CDR3 is TGCAGCGTTGAACTTGAGACAGCGGCCTACGAGCAGTACTTC.

V and J are TRBV20-1 and TRBJ1-4, with D uncertain. The germline gives CDR1 DFQATT, CDR2 SNEGSKA (reference sequence). There are 11 residues in the CDR3. Trimming removed 2 bases at V and 12 bases at J, with 10 bases between. CDR3 nucleotide sequence: TGCAGTGCTAGACGCGGATGGGAACTGTTTTTT. Its translation is CSARRGWELFF.

The chain links TRBV29-1 to TRBJ1-1, with D tentatively TRBD1 (5 bases). Per the germline V gene, CDR1 is SQVTM and CDR2 is ANQGSEA. The CDR3 runs 12 residues. The V gene lost 7 bases and the J gene lost 1 base, with 10 bases spanning the gap. DNA of the CDR3: TGCAGCGGTGACAGAGAGAACACTGAAGCTTTCTTT. Translated: CSGDRENTEAFF. The full variable domain, its missing parts supplied by reference TRBV29-1 and TRBJ1-1, is SAVISQKPSRDICQRGTSLTIQCQVDSQVTMMFWYRQQPGQSLTLIATANQGSEATYESGFVIDKFPISRPNLTFSTLTVSNMSPEDSSIYLCSGDRENTEAFFGQGTRLTVV.

The DNA for the CDR3 is TGCAGCGTTGAACAGGGGGACTATGAGCAGTTCTTC. It is translated as CSVEQGDYEQFF. V usage is TRBV29-1 and J usage is TRBJ2-1; D perhaps matches TRBD1 (7 bases). Trimming pared 2 bases from V and 8 bases from J, leaving 10 bases between. The CDR3 spans 12 residues. Germline V gene lookup returns CDR1 SQVTM and CDR2 ANQGSEA.